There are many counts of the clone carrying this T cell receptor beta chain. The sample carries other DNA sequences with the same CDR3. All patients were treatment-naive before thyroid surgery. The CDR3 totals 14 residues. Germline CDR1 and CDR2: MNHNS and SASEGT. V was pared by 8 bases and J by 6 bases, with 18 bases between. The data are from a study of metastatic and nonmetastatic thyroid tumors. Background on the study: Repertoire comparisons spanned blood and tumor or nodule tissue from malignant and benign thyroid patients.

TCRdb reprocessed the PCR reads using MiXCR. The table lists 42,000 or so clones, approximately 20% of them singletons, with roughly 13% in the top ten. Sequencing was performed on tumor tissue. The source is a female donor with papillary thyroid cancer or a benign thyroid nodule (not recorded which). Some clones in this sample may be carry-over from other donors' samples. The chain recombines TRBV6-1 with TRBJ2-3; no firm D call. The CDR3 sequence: CASGPRLDSDTQYF. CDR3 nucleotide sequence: TGTGCCAGCGGCCCCCGACTTGATTCGGATACGCAGTATTTT.